A selection of T cell receptor beta chains follows, all from one sample in a study of shared clonotypes between healthy human individuals. TCRdb's table, derived via immunoSEQ multiplex PCR, lists solely in-frame clones and lacks some. This sample has 2 million to 3 million clones; roughly 93% occur once, and the top ten carry approximately 0.35%. Sequencing was performed on naive CD4+ T cells from PBMCs. Receptors were obtained from a man between 18 and 29 years old in good health. Some clones in this sample may be carry-over from other donors' samples. CDR3s include the opening cysteine and the closing phenylalanine or tryptophan. D genes are given only for firm matches. Where a row states a size, it is once, few, many or the class of an expanded clone; other rows omit it.

cdr3_length j_call v_call d_call clone_size cdr3_nt cdr3_aa
11 TRBJ2-7 TRBV28 . . TGTGCCAGCAGTTTGACAGTCGAGCAGTACTTC CASSLTVEQYF
15 TRBJ2-2 TRBV5-1 . . TGCGCCAGCAGCTTGTCAATTTTTGGAGGCGGGGAGCTGTTTTTT CASSLSIFGGGELFF
12 TRBJ2-2 TRBV29-1 TRBD2 . TGCAGCGTGTCCCGGGGGGCCGGGGAGCTGTTTTTT CSVSRGAGELFF
13 TRBJ2-2 TRBV28 . . TGTGCCAGCAGTTTAGTGGACACCGGGGAGCTGTTTTTT CASSLVDTGELFF
15 TRBJ2-5 TRBV5-1 TRBD1 . TGCGCCAGCAGCCCCGGGACAGACCTTCAAGAGACCCAGTACTTC CASSPGTDLQETQYF
15 TRBJ1-5 TRBV25-1 . . TGTGCCAGCAGTGAAGGGACTACGAGCAATCAGCCCCAGCATTTT CASSEGTTSNQPQHF
14 TRBJ2-7 TRBV9 . . TGTGCCAGCAGCGTAGCCTCTAGCGCCTACGAGCAGTACTTC CASSVASSAYEQYF
15 TRBJ2-7 TRBV28 TRBD2 once TGTGCCAGCAGTCCGGGGGGACCGGTTAAATACGAGCAGTACTTC CASSPGGPVKYEQYF
17 TRBJ2-1 TRBV21-1 . . TGTGCCAGCAGCAAAGGTTTAGGGCTAGCATGGGCGAATGAGCAGTTCTTC CASSKGLGLAWANEQFF
14 TRBJ2-5 TRBV7-2 . once TGTGCCAGCAGCTTAGCGGGAGGCGGGGAGACCCAGTACTTC CASSLAGGGETQYF
14 TRBJ1-1 TRBV7-2 . . TGTGCCAGCAGCTTATTGGGGGGGGACACTGAAGCTTTCTTT CASSLLGGDTEAFF
15 TRBJ2-5 TRBV2 . . TGTGCCAGCAGTGGATCCTTGGCAGGAGAAGAGACCCAGTACTTC CASSGSLAGEETQYF
17 TRBJ2-7 TRBV5-4 TRBD1 . TGTGCCAGCAGATCCCCACGGGCCGGGACAGGGACCTACGAGCAGTACTTC CASRSPRAGTGTYEQYF
13 TRBJ2-7 TRBV18 TRBD1 . TGTGCCAGCTCATTGGGACAGAGCTACGAGCAGTACTTC CASSLGQSYEQYF
13 TRBJ2-3 TRBV5-1 . . TGCGCCAGCAGCGGGGGGGCCACAGATACGCAGTATTTT CASSGGATDTQYF
11 TRBJ2-1 TRBV29-1 TRBD1 . TGCAGCGTTCGCAGGGGGTATGAGCAGTTCTTC CSVRRGYEQFF
14 TRBJ2-1 TRBV13 TRBD1 once TGTGCCAGCAGCCCAAGGACAGGGGGCAATGAGCAGTTCTTC CASSPRTGGNEQFF
15 TRBJ2-7 TRBV21-1 . . TGTGCCAGCAGCATTTTACTAGCGGGAGGTTACGAGCAGTACTTC CASSILLAGGYEQYF
13 TRBJ1-2 TRBV6-1 . . TGTGCCAGCAGTGAAGTGGGGGACTATGGCTACACCTTC CASSEVGDYGYTF
10 TRBJ1-2 TRBV30 . . TGTGCCTGGAGTCGAAATGGCTACACCTTC CAWSRNGYTF
15 TRBJ2-7 TRBV27 TRBD2 . TGTGCCAGCAGTACCATAGCGGGAGGAAGAGACGAGCAGTACTTC CASSTIAGGRDEQYF
15 TRBJ2-7 TRBV27 . once TGTGCCAGCAGTTTATCGTCCCCCAGCTTTTACGAGCAGTACTTC CASSLSSPSFYEQYF
15 TRBJ2-3 TRBV28 . . TGTGCCAGCAGTCCCTCATCGGGGTTGACAGATACGCAGTATTTT CASSPSSGLTDTQYF
14 TRBJ1-1 TRBV5-1 . . TGCGCCAGCAGCTTGGTCGTGGGGGACACTGAAGCTTTCTTT CASSLVVGDTEAFF
14 TRBJ2-1 TRBV11-2 . . TGTGCCAGCCAGTGGGACCGAATTGGAAGTGAGCAGTTCTTC CASQWDRIGSEQFF
15 TRBJ1-2 TRBV28 . . TGTGCCAGCAGTTTAACCTTCCAGGGGCGATATGGCTACACCTTC CASSLTFQGRYGYTF